These 2 T cell receptor beta chains share one sample of origin, sequenced in a study of CD8 T cells in Susac syndrome (dated by TCRdb to the late 2010s). Receptors were amplified or captured by the immunoSEQ multiplex PCR assay. RNA was extracted with the RNeasy kit and roughly 0.45 to 1 ug was reverse transcribed using random hexamers. Through fastp at Q25 and MiXCR, TCRdb rebuilt clones from the public reads, retaining in-frame beta chains. CDR3 protein sequences are deduplicated, and each keeps its most common genes and DNA. For this sample the table gives some 130,000 distinct CDR3 sequences, of which roughly 94% were detected only once. In total, the top ten clones hold about 0.13% of the sample. The specimen was CD4+ T cells from PBMCs. Receptor source: a human donor with multiple sclerosis.

In this sample, this clonotype turned up a few times. The chain combines TRBV7-2 with TRBJ1-2, with 7 bases matching TRBD1. The CDR3 is made up of 17 amino acids. Germline assignment: CDR1 SGHTA and CDR2 FQGNSA. Germline trimming cut 2 bases from V and 1 base from J; bases unmatched to any gene: 10. The CDR3 reads CASSLKVLGQNNYGYTF. In DNA form, the CDR3 reads TGTGCCAGCAGCTTAAAGGTCCTGGGACAGAATAACTATGGCTACACCTTC.

The chain is built from TRBV3-1 and TRBJ2-7, with unresolved D. V was cut by 4 bases and J by 5 bases, with 9 bases left in between. CDR3 length: 12 residues. CDR1 is LGHDT, CDR2 YNNKEL, per germline (reference sequence). The CDR3 sequence: CASSLEGNEQYF. The CDR3 coding sequence is TGTGCCAGCAGCCTCGAAGGGAACGAGCAGTACTTC.